The 18 T cell receptor beta chains below all came from one sample that was sequenced in a study of T-cell memory formation after mild COVID-19. TCRdb re-analysed the 5' RACE reads in MiXCR, keeping a single row per CDR3 protein. Among 300,000 to 350,000 distinct CDR3 sequences listed, roughly an eighth were seen once. The specimen sequenced was PBMCs or a T cell subset sorted from them (not recorded which). These receptors were obtained from a man younger than 35 who had mild COVID-19 (a few samples of this study predate the infection). Cell type and time point are not known.

This clonotype came up a few times. CDR3 nucleotides: TGTGCCAGTAGAAGGCAGGGAGTACCGCAGTATTTT. This gives the protein CASRRQGVPQYF. The chain uses TRBV19 and TRBJ2-3; D may be TRBD1 or TRBD2 (5 bases each). The CDR3 is 12 amino acids. Per germline, CDR1 LNHDA and CDR2 SQIVND (reference sequence). The germline V and J ends were trimmed by 6 bases and 10 bases, with 14 bases remaining between them.

This clonotype came up a few times. This chain connects TRBV20-1 to TRBJ2-7; 13 bases align to TRBD2. Germline V gene sequence: CDR1 DFQATT, CDR2 SNEGSKA (reference sequence). Trimming took 3 bases from V and 0 from J; bases not matched to a gene: 11. The CDR3 runs 18 residues. CDR3 sequence reads: CSASELGLAGDFSYEQYV. The DNA of the CDR3 is TGCAGTGCTAGCGAACTTGGACTAGCGGGGGACTTCTCCTACGAGCAGTACGTC.

There are a few counts of this clonotype. V gene TRBV12-3 or TRBV12-4 combines with J gene TRBJ1-2; TRBD1 agrees at 10 bases. Trimming cost V 6 bases and J 7 bases; bases outside gene matches: 8. This CDR3 is 14 amino acids long. The CDR3 DNA is TGTGCCAGCAGACCGACAGGGGGCGGGTTTGGCTACACCTTC. Amino acids: CASRPTGGGFGYTF.

In its sample, this clonotype was seen many times. The V and J genes are TRBV6-2 or TRBV6-3 and TRBJ2-3; 10 positions agree with TRBD1. Trimming removed 10 bases from V and 7 bases from J; junction bases left unmatched: 5. This CDR3 is built from 12 residues. Germline CDR1 MNHEY, CDR2 SVGEGT. Here the CDR3 DNA reads TGTGCCACTCGACAGGGGGCGAATACGCAGTATTTT. Its protein product is CATRQGANTQYF.

The rearrangement joins TRBV19 to TRBJ1-2; D perhaps matches TRBD1 (6 bases). The CDR3 totals 13 residues. Per the germline V gene, CDR1 is LNHDA and CDR2 is SQIVND (reference sequence). V was shortened by 7 bases and J by 8 bases, with 17 bases between the two germline ends. The CDR3: CASTPMEGTGYTF. CDR3 bases: TGTGCCAGTACCCCAATGGAGGGGACAGGCTACACCTTC.

This clonotype was detected a few times. The rearrangement joins TRBV20-1 to TRBJ2-5; D unclear. Trimming left V 3 bases short and J 0 bases short, with 11 bases between. Germline V lookup: CDR1 DFQATT, CDR2 SNEGSKA (reference sequence). The CDR3 sequence is 14 residues long. The CDR3 DNA is TGCAGTGCTAGGAAAGGTACCGACCAAGAGACCCAGTACTTC. Translated: CSARKGTDQETQYF.

This clonotype was counted ten times or more. The chain links TRBV20-1 to TRBJ2-7; D is ambiguous. V gave up 6 bases and J gave up 0 bases, with 9 bases separating them. The CDR3 has 12 amino acids. Germline CDR1 and CDR2: DFQATT and SNEGSKA (reference sequence). CDR3 protein: CSAPRSSYEQYF. The CDR3, as DNA: TGCAGTGCCCCACGAAGCTCCTACGAGCAGTACTTC.

The chain employs TRBV24-1 and TRBJ2-5; D may match TRBD1 or TRBD2 (6 bases each). The CDR3 spans 14 residues. Germline assignment: CDR1 KGHDR and CDR2 SFDVKD. The germline V and J ends were trimmed by 3 bases and 4 bases, with 11 bases remaining between them. This CDR3 is CATSDLGGGETQYF. The CDR3, as DNA: TGTGCCACCAGTGATCTCGGAGGGGGAGAGACCCAGTACTTC.

This clonotype was observed a handful of times. The CDR3 protein is CAIRDDGAKNIQYF. For the CDR3, the DNA is TGTGCCATCCGGGACGATGGGGCCAAAAACATTCAGTACTTC. The genes are TRBV10-3 and TRBJ2-4; possibly TRBD1 or TRBD2 for D (5 bases each). The V and J ends lost 8 bases and 1 base respectively, with 12 bases between them. The CDR3 extends over 14 amino acids. In germline, CDR1 is ENHRY, CDR2 SYGVKD.

This chain connects TRBV6-2 or TRBV6-3 to TRBJ1-1; no reliable D call. V gave up 6 bases and J gave up 5 bases, with 10 bases separating them. The CDR3 has 12 amino acids. CDR1 and CDR2 from the germline V gene are MNHEY and SVGEGT. CDR3 sequence reads: CASSPFRTEAFF. The CDR3 DNA is TGTGCCAGCAGCCCCTTTAGGACTGAAGCTTTCTTT.

V gene TRBV29-1 combines with J gene TRBJ2-7; D uncertain. This CDR3 has 14 amino acids. Trimming cost V 4 bases and J 3 bases, with 16 bases left between them. Germline-derived CDR1 and CDR2 are SQVTM and ANQGSEA. This chain's CDR3 is CSVGVRQVDYEQYF. The DNA of the CDR3 is TGCAGCGTTGGGGTTCGTCAGGTGGACTACGAGCAGTACTTC.

As regards this clonotype: The junction and the germline gene differ at one end; a read error may be behind it. J is TRBJ2-2 and V is TRBV10-3, with unresolved D. CDR3 length: 11 amino acids. Germline V lookup: CDR1 ENHRY, CDR2 SYGVKD. In nucleotides, the CDR3 is TGTGCCATGAGTGAGTCCGGGGAGCTGTTTTTT. This codes for CAMSESGELFF.

The genes are TRBV4-3 and TRBJ1-1; D is ambiguous. The V gene's germline CDR1 is LGHNA and CDR2 YSLEER. The CDR3 has 14 amino acids. V lost 0 bases to trimming and J lost 0 bases, with 5 bases between them. The CDR3 nucleotides read TGCGCCAGCAGCCAAGAGGCCATGAACACTGAAGCTTTCTTT. Protein sequence: CASSQEAMNTEAFF.

This clonotype was seen a handful of times. The V gene is TRBV4-2, the J gene TRBJ1-5; 8 positions match TRBD1. The germline V gene encodes CDR1 LGHNA and CDR2 YNFKEQ. The CDR3 totals 14 residues. After removal of 1 base from V and 6 bases from J, the junction contained 2 bases not matched to a gene. The CDR3, as DNA: TGTGCCAGCAGCCAAGCAGGGGGCTCTCAGCCCCAGCATTTT. Translating it yields CASSQAGGSQPQHF.

This clonotype came up once. A junction boundary mismatches the germline segment, possibly from a read error. The chain is built from TRBV11-3 and TRBJ2-1, with TRBD2 identical over 8 bases. Germline V CDR1 and CDR2: SGHNT, YENEEA. CDR3 length equals 17 residues. CDR3 residues: CASSLTPRTSSYNEQSF. CDR3 sequence (DNA): TGTGCCAGCAGCTTGACCCCTCGGACTAGCTCCTACAATGAGCAGTCCTTC.

The chain joins TRBV10-3 to TRBJ2-7; 8 positions match TRBD1. CDR1 and CDR2 (germline): ENHRY, SYGVKD. With 8 bases clipped from V and 0 bases from J, the junction kept 3 bases outside the gene matches. The CDR3 consists of 13 residues. This CDR3 reads CAIRQGSSYEQYV. The CDR3 DNA follows: TGTGCCATCCGACAGGGGAGCTCCTACGAGCAGTACGTC.

This sequence joins TRBV11-2 and TRBJ2-7; no reliable D call. The V gene lost 2 bases and the J gene lost 3 bases, with 11 bases spanning the gap. Germline CDR1 SGHAT, CDR2 FQNNGV. This CDR3 is 14 amino acids long. The CDR3 spells CASSLHSVGYEQYV. CDR3 in DNA: TGTGCCAGCAGCTTACACAGCGTGGGCTACGAGCAGTACGTC.

The chain has TRBV7-9 and TRBJ2-7; 9 bases are a match to TRBD1. CDR1 and CDR2 from the germline V gene are SEHNR and FQNEAQ (reference sequence). This CDR3 region has 18 residues. V was pared by 0 bases and J by 4 bases, with 13 bases of the junction left unmatched. CDR3 sequence reads: CASSLAPGQGSTGYEQYF. The CDR3 coding sequence is TGTGCCAGCAGCTTAGCGCCGGGACAGGGATCTACAGGATACGAGCAGTACTTC.